These 11 T cell receptor beta chains originate from one sample sequenced in a study of shared clonotypes between healthy human individuals. Repertoires were generated with immunoSEQ multiplex PCR, while TCRdb's copy carries only in-frame clones and drops some. The sample lists 2.5 million or so clones, over 85% seen once, with over 0.12% in the top ten. The sample taken for sequencing was naive CD4+ T cells sorted from blood. Subset of the sample: CD45RA+ positively selected. All receptors derive from a man aged 18 to 35 in good health.

V usage is TRBV5-1 and J usage is TRBJ1-2, with D tentatively TRBD1 (5 bases). The CDR3 length is 15 residues. Germline V gene sequence: CDR1 SGHRS, CDR2 YFSETQ. Trimming shortened V by 0 bases and J by 1 base, and 10 bases separated the two germline ends. The CDR3 is CASSLEWDLNYGYTF. CDR3 coding DNA: TGCGCCAGCAGCTTGGAATGGGACCTTAACTATGGCTACACCTTC.

V is TRBV7-2 and J is TRBJ2-3; no definite D call. The CDR3 spans 12 residues. Trimming stripped 0 bases from V and 6 bases from J, with 4 bases between. Per the germline V gene, CDR1 is SGHTA and CDR2 is FQGNSA. DNA for the CDR3: TGTGCCAGCAGCTTAGCATCCGATACGCAGTATTTT. Translated: CASSLASDTQYF.

The chain carries TRBV4-1 and TRBJ2-5, with 9 positions matching TRBD1. The CDR3 extends over 15 amino acids. CDR1 and CDR2 from the germline V gene are MGHRA and YSYEKL. V dropped 4 bases and J dropped 2; count of bases not matched to a gene: 5. The CDR3 loop is CASSRGTGWQETQYF. The CDR3 DNA reads as TGCGCCAGCAGCCGGGGGACAGGGTGGCAAGAGACCCAGTACTTC.

This chain uses TRBV13 with TRBJ2-5; D possibly uses TRBD1 or TRBD2 (5 bases each). V was cut by 5 bases and J by 4 bases, with 14 bases left in between. The CDR3 has 14 amino acids. Per the germline V gene, CDR1 is PRHDT and CDR2 is FYEKMQ (reference sequence). The CDR3 region is CASSRGGLSETQYF. For the CDR3, the DNA is TGTGCCAGCAGCCGTGGGGGATTGTCAGAGACCCAGTACTTC.

J is TRBJ1-2 and V is TRBV30; 8 nucleotides line up with TRBD1. The CDR3 spans 14 residues. V lost 0 bases to trimming and J lost 4 bases; unmatched junction nucleotides: 4. Germline loops: CDR1 GTSNPN, CDR2 SVGIG (reference sequence). The CDR3 spells CAWSVGQGSYGYTF. In DNA form, the CDR3 reads TGTGCCTGGAGTGTAGGACAGGGTTCCTATGGCTACACCTTC. The full variable domain, in which reference TRBV30 and TRBJ1-2 provide the parts outside the CDR3, is SQTIHQWPATLVQPVGSPLSLECTVEGTSNPNLYWYRQAAGRGLQLLFYSVGIGQISSEVPQNLSASRPQDRQFILSSKKLLLSDSGFYLCAWSVGQGSYGYTFGSGTRLTVV.

The rearrangement joins TRBV5-1 to TRBJ2-3; D possibly uses TRBD1 or TRBD2 (6 bases each). The CDR3 spans 15 residues. Germline V gene data show CDR1 as SGHRS and CDR2 as YFSETQ. Trimming took off 0 bases at V and 4 bases at J, with 12 bases between the two ends. The CDR3 reads CASSLEGGASDTQYF. CDR3 nucleotide sequence: TGCGCCAGCAGCTTGGAGGGGGGCGCCTCAGATACGCAGTATTTT.

V usage is TRBV30 and J usage is TRBJ2-6; D ambiguous. The germline V gene has CDR1 GTSNPN and CDR2 SVGIG (reference sequence). The CDR3 has 15 amino acids. This chain's CDR3 is CAHSAGVSGANVLTF. The CDR3 nucleotides read TGTGCTCACTCGGCAGGCGTGTCTGGGGCCAACGTCCTGACTTTC.

The chain uses TRBV9 and TRBJ1-2; D not certain. Trimming removed 0 bases from V and 9 bases from J, with 9 bases in between. Germline V gene data show CDR1 as SGDLS and CDR2 as YYNGEE. The CDR3 spans 12 residues. This CDR3 is CASSVVEGSYTF. The CDR3 nucleotides read TGTGCCAGCAGCGTAGTGGAGGGAAGCTACACCTTC. Combining the CDR3 with reference TRBV9 and TRBJ1-2 gives the whole variable domain DSGVTQTPKHLITATGQRVTLRCSPRSGDLSVYWYQQSLDQGLQFLIQYYNGEERAKGNILERFSAQQFPDLHSELNLSSLELGDSALYFCASSVVEGSYTFGSGTRLTVV.

Note on this clone: The identical CDR3 is also encoded by other nucleotide sequences in the sample. This rearrangement joins TRBV18 to TRBJ2-7, with D hard to call. The CDR3 runs to 12 residues. CDR1 KGHSH and CDR2 LQKENI come from the germline V gene. V dropped 3 bases and J dropped 2 bases, with 5 bases sitting between them. The CDR3 reads CASSPSAYEQYF. In DNA, the CDR3 is TGTGCCAGCTCACCGTCGGCCTACGAGCAGTACTTC.

The rearrangement joins TRBV5-1 to TRBJ2-5; no clear D gene. V was pared by 4 bases and J by 5 bases, with 24 bases between. This CDR3 region has 17 residues. The V gene's germline CDR1 is SGHRS and CDR2 YFSETQ. The CDR3 DNA is TGCGCCAGCAGCCCACTCCCTTCGTCCTCCAAGTTGGAGACCCAGTACTTC. Its protein is CASSPLPSSSKLETQYF. Full variable domain (rest looked up from reference TRBV5-1 and TRBJ2-5): KAGVTQTPRYLIKTRGQQVTLSCSPISGHRSVSWYQQTPGQGLQFLFEYFSETQRNKGNFPGRFSGRQFSNSRSEMNVSTLELGDSALYLCASSPLPSSSKLETQYFGPGTRLLVL.

The V call is TRBV5-1, the J call TRBJ1-2, with 8 bases lining up with TRBD1. Germline values: CDR1 SGHRS, CDR2 YFSETQ. The length of the CDR3 is 14 residues. J gave up 4 bases and V 4 bases, and 6 bases lay outside the gene matches. The CDR3 sequence is CASSTGQVGYGYTF. The CDR3 nucleotides read TGCGCCAGCAGCACGGGACAGGTCGGCTATGGCTACACCTTC.